This T cell receptor beta chain emerged from a study of molecular identifiers for immune sequencing clone quantification. As concerns this clonotype: One end of the junction fails to match germline, which may point to a read error.

CDR3 length equals 13 residues. Naive CD8 libraries came from about 19,000 to 1,100,000 sorted cells with 10%, 30% or 50% RNA. TCRdb recomputed calls from the PCR reads with MiXCR, one row per CDR3 protein. The sample records around 89,000 distinct CDR3 sequences, around a fifth being singletons. This TCR came from a human donor in good health. Some libraries in this study had Jurkat cell RNA spiked in. The chain uses TRBV12-3 or TRBV12-4 and TRBJ2-7; TRBD2 is a possible D gene (5 bases). Sequences were obtained from naive CD8+ T cells from blood, with Jurkat cell RNA spiked in. Described subset: FACS-sorted CD8+CD4-CCR7+CD45RA+ naive T cells. CDR3 amino acids: CASSSGLTYKQYF. The CDR3, as DNA: TGTGCCAGCAGTTCCGGACTTACCTACAAGCAGTACTTC.